Below are 30 T cell receptor beta chains sequenced from a single sample in a study of early T cells in non-severe SARS-CoV-2 infection. MiXCR was run by TCRdb on the 5' RACE reads, yielding one entry per CDR3 protein. Found here are 40,000 to 60,000 distinct CDR3 sequences, around 6.9% of them singletons; the top ten hold approximately 2.8%. Here the sequenced sample was whole blood, taken at baseline. These receptors were taken from an adult who was a healthcare worker with PCR-confirmed SARS-CoV-2 infection or an uninfected control (not recorded which).

V and J are TRBV5-4 and TRBJ2-3; the D is unclear. CDR1 is SGHNT and CDR2 is YYREEE in the germline V gene (reference sequence). Trimming shortened V by 4 bases and J by 0 bases, and 15 bases separated the two germline ends. The CDR3 length is 16 residues. CDR3 loop: CASSHPQKGSTDTQYF. The CDR3 nucleotides read TGTGCCAGCAGCCACCCCCAAAAAGGAAGCACAGATACGCAGTATTTT.

This clonotype appeared a few times. V usage is TRBV6-1 and J usage is TRBJ1-4; possible D gene TRBD1, 5 bases. The CDR3 spans 12 residues. The V end lost 8 bases, the J end lost 7 bases, and 11 bases lay between the germline ends. Looked up from germline, CDR1 is MNHNS and CDR2 is SASEGT. The chain's CDR3 is CASVGATEKLFF. The CDR3 region has the DNA TGTGCCAGCGTTGGGGCGACTGAAAAACTGTTTTTT.

This clonotype was counted many times. The CDR3 nucleotides read TGTGCCAGCAGCTTAGACAGGGGGAGGTACGAGCAGTACTTC. Translated, it gives CASSLDRGRYEQYF. The rearrangement uses TRBV7-2 and TRBJ2-7, with TRBD1 identical over 8 bases. Germline CDR1 and CDR2: SGHTA and FQGNSA. Trimming took 1 base from V and 4 from J; bases not matched to a gene: 3. This CDR3 has 14 amino acids.

This clonotype has more than one count but fewer than ten. A read error may produce the germline difference seen at one junction end. The chain uses TRBV11-2 and TRBJ2-7; no clear D gene. Germline V lookup: CDR1 SGHAT, CDR2 FQNNGV. The CDR3 is 15 amino acids. The CDR3 loop reads CTSSLEARSRYEQYF. CDR3 DNA: TGTACCAGCAGCCTAGAGGCTAGATCCCGCTACGAGCAGTACTTC. The entire variable domain, with the rest obtained from reference TRBV11-2 and TRBJ2-7, is as follows: EAGVAQSPRYKIIEKRQSVAFWCNPISGHATLYWYQQILGQGPKLLIQFQNNGVVDDSQLPKDRFSAERLKGVDSTLKIQPAKLEDSAVYLCTSSLEARSRYEQYFGPGTRLTVT.

This clonotype appeared many times. V usage is TRBV20-1 and J usage is TRBJ2-1, with 7 positions matching TRBD1. In germline, CDR1 is DFQATT, CDR2 SNEGSKA (reference sequence). V was pared by 0 bases and J by 9 bases, with 8 bases of the junction left unmatched. CDR3 length: 14 amino acids. The CDR3, as DNA: TGCAGTGCTAGAGACCCTGGGGCAGGGGGTGAGCAGTTCTTC. This gives the protein CSARDPGAGGEQFF.

This clonotype was found many times. V and J are TRBV5-1 and TRBJ2-5; TRBD1 agrees at 7 bases. The CDR3 has 15 amino acids. The germline CDR1 and CDR2 sequences are SGHRS and YFSETQ. V lost 4 bases and J lost 5; bases outside the gene matches: 11. CDR3 bases: TGCGCCAGCAGCCCGGCGCAGGGGGAAGCGGAGACCCAGTACTTC. It specifies CASSPAQGEAETQYF.

This clonotype was seen repeatedly, ten times or more. Germline and junction disagree at one end, which may indicate a read error. The chain recombines TRBV7-7 with TRBJ1-1; D unclear. Germline CDR1 reads SSHAT; CDR2 reads FNYEAQ (reference sequence). CDR3 length equals 13 residues. The CDR3 spells CASSLTENTEAFF. CDR3 nucleotide sequence: TGTGCTAGCAGCTTGACTGAAAATACTGAAGCTTTCTTT.

This clonotype was observed many times. CDR3 sequence: CASSLDRYTGELFF. CDR3 nucleotides: TGTGCCAGCAGTCTGGACCGATACACCGGGGAGCTGTTTTTT. This sequence joins TRBV27 and TRBJ2-2, with D hard to call. V was cut by 5 bases and J by 3 bases, with 10 bases left in between. Germline lookup yields CDR1 MNHEY and CDR2 SMNVEV (reference sequence). The CDR3 runs 14 residues.

J is TRBJ2-5 and V is TRBV11-2; D not resolved. This CDR3 spans 17 amino acids. Germline CDR1 reads SGHAT; CDR2 reads FQNNGV. V lost 4 bases, J lost 1 base, and 19 bases lay in between. CDR3 protein: CASSSNFRPVLQETQYF. CDR3 DNA: TGTGCCAGCAGCTCCAACTTTCGTCCGGTCCTCCAAGAGACCCAGTACTTC.

Ten or more counts support this clonotype. The chain couples TRBV11-2 to TRBJ1-2; D uncertain. The V gene's germline CDR1 is SGHAT and CDR2 FQNNGV. The V gene lost 4 bases and the J gene lost 0 bases, with 15 bases spanning the gap. The CDR3 loop spans 16 amino acids. The CDR3 protein is CASSSELDLSNYGYTF. In DNA, the CDR3 is TGTGCCAGCAGCTCGGAACTCGACCTATCTAACTATGGCTACACCTTC.

The chain combines TRBV18 with TRBJ1-1; D perhaps matches TRBD1 (6 bases). Trimming took 2 bases from V and 0 from J, leaving 10 bases between them. The CDR3 sequence is 15 residues long. CDR1 and CDR2 from the germline V gene are KGHSH and LQKENI. The CDR3 DNA follows: TGTGCCAGCTCACCAGAAACAGGGTTGAACACTGAAGCTTTCTTT. This sequence encodes CASSPETGLNTEAFF.

Ten or more counts support this clonotype. The V and J genes are TRBV3-1 and TRBJ2-7; no reliable D call. V lost 1 base and J 2 bases, leaving 9 bases between the germline ends. Germline V lookup: CDR1 LGHDT, CDR2 YNNKEL (reference sequence). The CDR3 runs to 14 residues. DNA for the CDR3: TGTGCCAGCAGCCAAGTTCCCGGCCCCTACGAGCAGTACTTC. It codes for CASSQVPGPYEQYF.

The chain combines TRBV6-2 or TRBV6-3 with TRBJ2-1; possibly TRBD1 or TRBD2 for D (5 bases each). The V end was cut by 8 bases, the J end by 3 bases, with 14 bases between. The CDR3 has 14 residues. The V gene's germline CDR1 is MNHEY and CDR2 SVGEGT. The CDR3 sequence is CASQGRPGYNEQFF. The CDR3 DNA is TGTGCCAGCCAGGGACGACCGGGCTACAATGAGCAGTTCTTC.

This clonotype was seen ten or more times. The chain couples TRBV5-5 to TRBJ2-1, with D perhaps matching TRBD2 (6 bases). The CDR3 runs 14 residues. The germline CDR1 and CDR2 sequences are SGHKS and YYEKEE (reference sequence). V shed 2 bases and J shed 16 bases, with 22 bases lying between them. The CDR3 DNA is TGTGCCAGCAGCTTCGGGACTCGGGATAATTGGGAATTCTTC. Protein: CASSFGTRDNWEFF.

The table lists this clonotype with a few counts. The V and J genes are TRBV11-2 and TRBJ2-1; 8 positions match TRBD2. The germline V gene has CDR1 SGHAT and CDR2 FQNNGV. The CDR3 extends over 16 amino acids. J lost 0 bases, V lost 1 base, and 2 bases had no gene match. The CDR3 spells CASSLVAGSSYNEQFF. Here the CDR3 DNA reads TGTGCCAGCAGCTTAGTAGCGGGGAGCTCCTACAATGAGCAGTTCTTC.

This clonotype has at least ten counts. The J gene is TRBJ1-6, the V gene TRBV12-3 or TRBV12-4, with no clear D. The CDR3 covers 15 residues. The V and J ends lost 7 bases and 6 bases respectively, with 16 bases between them. CDR3 DNA sequence: TGTGCCAGCACCCTAGACCGTGGGGTTAATTCACCCCTCCACTTT. Translation gives CASTLDRGVNSPLHF.

This clonotype was seen a handful of times. The chain couples TRBV3-1 to TRBJ1-5, with D unresolved. The CDR3 contains 14 residues. Germline V gene lookup returns CDR1 LGHDT and CDR2 YNNKEL (reference sequence). Deletions cut 1 base from V and 5 bases from J, with 9 bases between. CDR3 DNA: TGTGCCAGCAGCCAAGTCTTATCGGATCAGCCCCAGCATTTT. Translated, it gives CASSQVLSDQPQHF.

This clonotype was seen ten or more times. This chain connects TRBV6-5 to TRBJ2-1; 8 bases are shared with TRBD2. J was trimmed by 4 bases and V by 8 bases; bases with no gene match: 7. The CDR3 loop spans 14 amino acids. Germline loops: CDR1 MNHEY, CDR2 SVGAGI. The DNA of the CDR3 is TGTGCCAGCTTAGCAAGCGGGGGATACAATGAGCAGTTCTTC. Amino acid sequence: CASLASGGYNEQFF.

This clonotype was detected only a few times. The chain has TRBV20-1 and TRBJ2-7, with D perhaps TRBD1 (6 bases). V lost 3 bases to trimming and J lost 0 bases, with 15 bases between them. The CDR3 has 15 amino acids. The V gene's germline CDR1 is DFQATT and CDR2 SNEGSKA (reference sequence). The CDR3 DNA reads TGCAGTGCTAGCACCGGGACAATAAGCTCCTACGAGCAGTACTTC. Protein: CSASTGTISSYEQYF.

The table lists this clonotype with many counts. This rearrangement joins TRBV16 to TRBJ2-3; D remains unclear. The CDR3 runs 15 residues. Germline values: CDR1 KGHSY, CDR2 FQNENV. V lost 4 bases, J lost 0 bases, and 11 bases lay in between. DNA of the CDR3: TGTGCCAGCAGCCTCAACAGAGCTAGCACAGATACGCAGTATTTT. This sequence encodes CASSLNRASTDTQYF.

This clonotype showed up many times. The CDR3 protein is CASRGANEQFF. In nucleotides, the CDR3 is TGTGCCAGCAGGGGCGCCAATGAGCAGTTCTTC. V is TRBV3-1 and J is TRBJ2-1; no firm D call. The length of the CDR3 is 11 residues. Between the trimmed V and J ends, which lost 6 bases and 6 bases, there was a span of 6 bases. Germline V gene sequence: CDR1 LGHDT, CDR2 YNNKEL (reference sequence).

Ten or more counts support this clonotype. The rearrangement uses TRBV18 and TRBJ2-6; unclear D gene. V was cut by 5 bases and J by 1 base, with 9 bases left in between. The CDR3 covers 15 residues. CDR1 is KGHSH, CDR2 LQKENI, per germline. In nucleotides, the CDR3 is TGTGCCAGCTCAAATACAGAGTCTGGGGCCAACGTCCTGACTTTC. Its translation: CASSNTESGANVLTF. The whole variable domain, remainder taken from reference TRBV18 and TRBJ2-6, is NAGVMQNPRHLVRRRGQEARLRCSPMKGHSHVYWYRQLPEEGLKFMVYLQKENIIDESGMPKERFSAEFPKEGPSILRIQQVVRGDSAAYFCASSNTESGANVLTFGAGSRLTVL.

The V and J genes are TRBV2 and TRBJ1-1; D ambiguous. Between the trimmed V and J ends, which lost 0 bases and 6 bases, there was a span of 17 bases. The V gene's germline CDR1 is SNHLY and CDR2 FYNNEI. The CDR3 covers 16 residues. CDR3 sequence: CASSEALPMSLAEAFF. CDR3 coding DNA: TGTGCCAGCAGTGAAGCGCTTCCAATGTCCTTGGCTGAAGCTTTCTTT.

At least ten counts were recorded for this clonotype. V usage is TRBV7-9 and J usage is TRBJ2-4, with 10 nucleotides matching TRBD1. The CDR3 consists of 15 residues. V trimming: 5 bases; J trimming: 3 bases; junction bases outside the gene matches: 4. Germline-derived CDR1 and CDR2 are SEHNR and FQNEAQ (reference sequence). The DNA of the CDR3 is TGTGCCAGCAGCCTTCGGACAGGGGGCAAAAACATTCAGTACTTC. Its translation: CASSLRTGGKNIQYF.

This clonotype was detected ten times or more. V gene TRBV7-2 combines with J gene TRBJ2-1; D is unresolved. This CDR3 has 15 amino acids. Germline V gene sequence: CDR1 SGHTA, CDR2 FQGNSA. Trimming took off 5 bases at V and 2 bases at J, with 13 bases between the two ends. The DNA for the CDR3 is TGTGCCAGCAGCGCCGAGGTCCCCACCTACAATGAGCAGTTCTTC. This translates into CASSAEVPTYNEQFF.

This clonotype was observed many times. The chain combines TRBV6-5 with TRBJ2-1, with D possibly matching TRBD1 (5 bases). Germline V gene data show CDR1 as MNHEY and CDR2 as SVGAGI. The V end lost 0 bases, the J end lost 4 bases, and 13 bases lay between the germline ends. The CDR3 has 16 amino acids. The CDR3 here is CASSYSGPTRYNEQFF. For the CDR3, the DNA is TGTGCCAGCAGTTACTCGGGGCCGACAAGATACAATGAGCAGTTCTTC.

This clonotype showed up many times. This chain links TRBV4-3 with TRBJ2-1, with 7 bases that match TRBD1. Germline CDR1 reads LGHNA; CDR2 reads YSLEER. CDR3 length: 16 residues. With 4 bases clipped from V and 0 bases from J, the junction kept 6 bases outside the gene matches. Here the CDR3 reads CASSPRQGSSYNEQFF. The CDR3 coding sequence is TGCGCCAGCAGCCCGAGACAGGGAAGCTCCTACAATGAGCAGTTCTTC.

This rearrangement joins TRBV11-2 to TRBJ2-5; no reliable D call. V lost 0 bases to trimming and J lost 7 bases, with 12 bases between them. Germline V CDR1 and CDR2: SGHAT, FQNNGV. The CDR3 covers 14 residues. The chain's CDR3 is CASSLDRTQATQYF. In nucleotides, the CDR3 is TGTGCCAGCAGCTTAGATCGTACCCAGGCGACCCAGTACTTC.

This clonotype was observed at least ten times. The chain joins TRBV20-1 to TRBJ2-2, with 8 bases lining up with TRBD1. Unmatched junction bases numbered 2, after V lost 7 bases and J lost 4 bases. Germline V gene data show CDR1 as DFQATT and CDR2 as SNEGSKA (reference sequence). CDR3 length equals 12 residues. This chain's CDR3 is CSGTGGTGELFF. The CDR3 nucleotides read TGCAGTGGTACAGGGGGCACCGGGGAGCTGTTTTTT.

The V gene is TRBV27, the J gene TRBJ1-2; D may be TRBD1 (6 bases). The CDR3 length is 16 residues. Trimming cost V 5 bases and J 5 bases, with 21 bases left between them. The germline V gene encodes CDR1 MNHEY and CDR2 SMNVEV (reference sequence). CDR3: CASSRARGNRGYGYTF. In nucleotides, the CDR3 is TGTGCCAGCAGTCGCGCGAGGGGGAACCGCGGGTATGGCTACACCTTC.